This TCR beta chain was found in a study of early T cells in non-severe SARS-CoV-2 infection. CDR1 LNHDA and CDR2 SQIVND come from the germline V gene (reference sequence). V lost 2 bases, J lost 4 bases, and 7 bases stayed unmatched. The CDR3 covers 18 residues. This clonotype was detected only a few times. Individual cDNA molecules were tagged with unique molecular identifiers. TCRdb reprocessed the 5' RACE reads with MiXCR, giving one entry per CDR3 protein. The top ten clones hold 4.9% of a sample with more than 60,000 distinct CDR3 sequences, less than 5.5% of them seen once. The TCR comes from an adult who was a healthcare worker with PCR-confirmed SARS-CoV-2 infection or an uninfected control (not recorded which). The rearrangement uses TRBV19 and TRBJ2-1; 14 nucleotides agree with TRBD2. Specimen: whole blood. CDR3 loop: CASSITPGLAGEYNEQFF. The CDR3 DNA is TGTGCCAGTAGTATAACACCGGGACTAGCGGGAGAATACAATGAGCAGTTCTTC.